A selection of T cell receptor beta chains follows, all from one sample in a study of cytomegalovirus exposure and HLA in healthy donors. Clones were read by immunoSEQ multiplex PCR, and TCRdb kept only the in-frame ones, dropping some. This table holds 100,000 to 150,000 clones, approximately 95% found once. The material sequenced was PBMCs. These TCRs come from a man in his late teens or twenties in good health and CMV-seronegative. Each CDR3 is given with its conserved first and last residue. Each record gives: V gene, D gene, clone size, J gene, CDR3 protein, CDR3 DNA. D genes are given only for firm matches. Rows may omit the clone size; those that give it use once, few, many or a size class.

TRBV30	.	.	TRBJ1-5	CAWSETAAPQHF	TGTGCCTGGAGTGAGACGGCGGCACCCCAGCATTTT
TRBV4-2	TRBD1	.	TRBJ1-5	CASSQVQGAQPQHF	TGTGCCAGCAGCCAAGTTCAGGGGGCTCAGCCCCAGCATTTT
TRBV27	TRBD2	.	TRBJ2-2	CASKDSGRATGELFF	TGTGCCAGCAAAGATAGCGGGAGGGCCACCGGGGAGCTGTTTTTT
TRBV7-3	.	.	TRBJ2-2	CASSPPRAGELFF	TGTGCCAGCAGTCCCCCCCGTGCCGGGGAGCTGTTTTTT
TRBV1	.	.	TRBJ2-3	CTSSHLAGVTDTQYF	TGCACCAGCAGCCATTTAGCGGGAGTGACAGATACGCAGTATTTT
TRBV6-5	.	once	TRBJ1-1	CASSYSPGRDTEAFF	TGTGCCAGCAGTTACTCGCCGGGGAGGGACACTGAAGCTTTCTTT
TRBV6-5	TRBD2	.	TRBJ2-5	CASQAAGGRGETQYF	TGTGCCAGCCAAGCAGCGGGAGGGAGGGGAGAGACCCAGTACTTC
TRBV11-3	.	.	TRBJ2-3	CASSLDTLGTLAADTQYF	TGTGCCAGCAGCTTAGATACCCTCGGGACACTTGCGGCAGATACGCAGTATTTT
TRBV7-8	.	.	TRBJ2-1	CASSEGGSAYNEQFF	TGTGCCAGCAGCGAAGGAGGGTCGGCATACAATGAGCAGTTCTTC
TRBV4-2	TRBD1	.	TRBJ2-2	CASSQEWDRGSTTGELFF	TGTGCCAGCAGCCAAGAGTGGGACAGGGGAAGTACCACCGGGGAGCTGTTTTTT
TRBV4-1	TRBD1	.	TRBJ2-7	CASSQGAGGFYEQYF	TGCGCCAGCAGCCAAGGGGCAGGGGGCTTTTACGAGCAGTACTTC
TRBV27	.	.	TRBJ2-7	CASSLYGTKNSYEQYF	TGTGCCAGCAGTTTATATGGGACAAAAAACTCCTACGAGCAGTACTTC
TRBV12-5	.	.	TRBJ2-2	CASGLDSGTLRFTGELFF	TGTGCTAGTGGTTTGGACTCCGGGACTCTCCGTTTTACCGGGGAGCTGTTTTTT
TRBV11-1	.	.	TRBJ2-2	CASSLGLADTGELFF	TGTGCCAGCAGCTTAGGCCTCGCGGACACCGGGGAGCTGTTTTTT
TRBV7-8	TRBD1	.	TRBJ2-7	CASMGRGTGFNEQYF	TGTGCCAGCATGGGGAGAGGGACAGGGTTTAACGAGCAGTACTTC
TRBV27	.	.	TRBJ1-4	CASTRRGGSNEKLFF	TGTGCCAGCACCCGCCGGGGGGGGAGTAATGAAAAACTGTTTTTT
TRBV18	.	.	TRBJ1-1	CASSPPGTKNTEAFF	TGTGCCAGCTCACCCCCCGGGACAAAGAACACTGAAGCTTTCTTT
TRBV5-6	TRBD1	.	TRBJ2-2	CASSLGTGGTGELFF	TGTGCCAGCAGCTTGGGGACAGGGGGAACCGGGGAGCTGTTTTTT
TRBV27	.	once	TRBJ1-5	CASSLTQARRTNQPQHF	TGTGCCAGCAGTTTAACACAGGCCCGGCGGACCAATCAGCCCCAGCATTTT
TRBV2	TRBD1	.	TRBJ2-7	CASSEAGGSYEQYF	TGTGCCAGCAGTGAGGCAGGGGGCTCCTACGAGCAGTACTTC
TRBV2	TRBD1	.	TRBJ2-5	CASSDGQGWETQYF	TGTGCCAGCAGCGACGGACAGGGGTGGGAGACCCAGTACTTC
TRBV7-3	.	.	TRBJ2-1	CASSLDASYNEQFF	TGTGCCAGCAGCTTAGACGCTAGCTACAATGAGCAGTTCTTC
TRBV11-2	TRBD1	.	TRBJ2-7	CASSPSGTGLYEQYF	TGTGCCAGCAGCCCCTCCGGGACAGGGCTTTACGAGCAGTACTTC
TRBV27	.	.	TRBJ2-3	CASKGGGNTDTQYF	TGTGCCAGCAAGGGAGGGGGGAACACAGATACGCAGTATTTT
TRBV19	.	.	TRBJ1-1	CASQGNGGEAFF	TGTGCCAGTCAGGGTAACGGGGGTGAAGCTTTCTTT
TRBV6-5	.	.	TRBJ1-1	CASSFRGRNTEAFF	TGTGCCAGTAGTTTTAGGGGGAGGAACACTGAAGCTTTCTTT
TRBV9	.	.	TRBJ2-1	CASSVSGSNEQFF	TGTGCCAGCAGCGTGTCAGGTAGCAATGAGCAGTTCTTC
TRBV27	TRBD2	.	TRBJ2-1	CASSPALGLGNEQFF	TGTGCCAGCAGCCCAGCCCTCGGACTAGGCAATGAGCAGTTCTTC
TRBV7-8	.	.	TRBJ2-7	CASSAPLSSYEQYF	TGTGCCAGCAGCGCCCCACTTAGCTCCTACGAGCAGTACTTC
TRBV5-1	.	.	TRBJ2-1	CASSSSGVDTNEQFF	TGCGCCAGCAGCTCCAGCGGAGTCGATACCAATGAGCAGTTCTTC
TRBV10-3	TRBD1	.	TRBJ1-5	CAISEGGQGYQPQHF	TGTGCCATCAGTGAGGGGGGACAGGGCTATCAGCCCCAGCATTTT
TRBV30	.	.	TRBJ1-1	CAWSSGVGMDTEAFF	TGTGCCTGGAGTAGCGGGGTGGGGATGGACACTGAAGCTTTCTTT
TRBV5-1	TRBD2	.	TRBJ2-1	CASSFGGGEQFF	TGCGCCAGCAGCTTCGGCGGGGGTGAGCAGTTCTTC
TRBV29-1	TRBD1	.	TRBJ1-2	CSGRTGDYGYTF	TGCAGCGGTCGAACAGGGGACTATGGCTACACCTTC
TRBV4-2	.	.	TRBJ1-5	CASSQGERGPQHF	TGTGCCAGCAGCCAGGGTGAGCGGGGGCCCCAGCATTTT
TRBV30	TRBD1	.	TRBJ2-7	CAWRGQGAYEQYF	TGTGCCTGGAGAGGACAGGGAGCCTACGAGCAGTACTTC
TRBV18	.	.	TRBJ1-5	CASSPLAGFNQPQHF	TGTGCCAGCTCCCCCTTGGCAGGGTTCAATCAGCCCCAGCATTTT
TRBV4-3	TRBD2	.	TRBJ2-1	CASSQDLGLASYNEQFF	TGCGCCAGCAGCCAAGATCTCGGACTAGCCTCCTACAATGAGCAGTTCTTC
TRBV7-2	.	.	TRBJ1-1	CASSFGQQNTEAFF	TGTGCCAGCAGCTTTGGACAGCAGAACACTGAAGCTTTCTTT
TRBV7-2	.	.	TRBJ1-4	CASSLTPGIANEKLFF	TGTGCCAGCAGCCTAACTCCCGGGATCGCTAATGAAAAACTGTTTTTT
TRBV27	.	once	TRBJ2-1	CASSPPGWGVNEQFF	TGTGCCAGCAGTCCCCCAGGGTGGGGGGTAAATGAGCAGTTCTTC
TRBV7-6	TRBD1	.	TRBJ1-1	CASSLGTGGGGEAFF	TGTGCCAGCAGCCTGGGGACAGGGGGCGGCGGTGAAGCTTTCTTT
TRBV28	.	.	TRBJ2-7	CASSFRDKIYEQYF	TGTGCCAGCAGTTTCCGGGACAAGATCTACGAGCAGTACTTC
TRBV5-1	.	.	TRBJ2-7	CASSLEIRDEQYF	TGCGCCAGCAGCTTGGAAATCAGGGACGAGCAGTACTTC
TRBV7-3	.	.	TRBJ2-6	CASSLEGGAGANVLTF	TGTGCCAGCAGCTTAGAAGGGGGAGCAGGGGCCAACGTCCTGACTTTC
TRBV11-2	TRBD1	.	TRBJ2-7	CASSQGTGAYEQYF	TGTGCCAGCAGCCAAGGGACAGGGGCCTACGAGCAGTACTTC
TRBV30	TRBD1	.	TRBJ1-1	CASTGTGVEAFF	TGTGCCTCTACCGGGACAGGAGTTGAAGCTTTCTTT
TRBV2	TRBD1	.	TRBJ2-3	CASTIWDRRSSTDTQYF	TGTGCCAGCACCATCTGGGACAGGCGGTCTAGCACAGATACGCAGTATTTT
TRBV11-3	TRBD1	few	TRBJ2-7	CASSLGGPGQGREQYF	TGTGCCAGCAGCTTAGGGGGACCGGGACAGGGTCGGGAGCAGTACTTC
TRBV5-1	.	.	TRBJ2-7	CASSLAGTPDATNYEQYF	TGCGCCAGCAGCTTGGCCGGGACACCCGACGCGACTAACTACGAGCAGTACTTC
TRBV4-3	TRBD2	once	TRBJ2-1	CASSPRNAGGPYNEQFF	TGCGCCAGCAGCCCCCGGAATGCGGGAGGACCCTACAATGAGCAGTTCTTC
TRBV6-5	TRBD1	.	TRBJ1-5	CASSRDRGSNQPQHF	TGTGCCAGCTCCCGGGACAGGGGATCGAATCAGCCCCAGCATTTT
TRBV7-8	TRBD1	once	TRBJ2-7	CASSSGQGTEQYF	TGTGCCAGCAGCTCGGGACAGGGTACCGAGCAGTACTTC
TRBV7-3	TRBD2	.	TRBJ2-7	CASSLTSGSSTYEQYF	TGTGCCAGCAGCTTAACTAGCGGGAGCTCTACCTACGAGCAGTACTTC
TRBV4-2	.	.	TRBJ1-5	CASSQGAGESNQPQHF	TGTGCCAGCAGCCAAGGGGCAGGGGAGAGCAATCAGCCCCAGCATTTT
TRBV5-1	.	.	TRBJ2-5	CASSLGAGEETQYF	TGCGCCAGCAGCTTGGGAGCAGGGGAAGAGACCCAGTACTTC
TRBV28	.	once	TRBJ1-2	CAHRQGANYGYTF	TGTGCCCATCGGCAGGGCGCTAACTATGGCTACACCTTC
TRBV6-5	.	.	TRBJ2-7	CASSYSREGYEQYF	TGTGCCAGCAGTTACTCTCGTGAGGGCTACGAGCAGTACTTC
TRBV28	.	.	TRBJ2-7	CASSFFAGLARTDEQYF	TGTGCCAGCAGTTTTTTCGCTGGACTGGCCCGGACGGACGAGCAGTACTTC
TRBV27	TRBD1	.	TRBJ2-6	CASSYGTAGANVLTF	TGTGCCAGCAGTTACGGGACAGCTGGGGCCAACGTCCTGACTTTC